The sequence of this TCR beta chain was determined in a study of siplizumab effects on memory and regulatory T cells. The repertoire was sequenced with immunoSEQ multiplex PCR; TCRdb's copy has only in-frame clones and lacks some. The sample has 9,000 to 13,000 clones; 46% are singletons. The study, taken as a whole, reports: Most proliferating CD4+ or CD8+ clones, roughly 80-96%, had no naive or memory assignment.

Germline-derived CDR1 and CDR2 are SNHLY and FYNNEI. The CDR3 extends over 14 amino acids. Trimming at V came to 3 bases and at J to 3 bases, leaving 4 bases not matched to a gene. Mixed lymphocyte reaction cells underwent less than seven days of coculture at 37°C. Remarks on this clone: Its antigen remains unknown.

Sequencing was performed on CFSE-low (dividing) CD4+ T cells sorted from an allogeneic mixed lymphocyte reaction. The sequence was obtained from a human donor in good health; the cells came from an allogeneic mixed lymphocyte reaction. J is TRBJ1-2 and V is TRBV2; 7 nucleotides match TRBD1. Here the CDR3 reads CASSEDRRDYGYTF. DNA of the CDR3: TGTGCCAGCAGTGAGGACAGGAGGGACTATGGCTACACCTTC.